Below, one T cell receptor (beta chain) is given with its context. The sample originates from a study of T cell repertoires in ileal Crohn's disease. TCRdb's table, derived via immunoSEQ multiplex PCR, lists solely in-frame clones and lacks some. In the table there are around 9,700 clones, about nine tenths of which are singletons. The time point: inflamed ileum from the surgical specimen. The CDR3 extends over 16 amino acids. V lost 0 bases, J lost 4 bases, and 5 bases stayed unmatched. The germline CDR1 and CDR2 sequences are LGHNA and YNFKEQ. Sequenced sample: ileal tissue. The sequence came from an adult with Crohn's disease. The J gene is TRBJ2-1, the V gene TRBV4-2; 8 positions match TRBD2. The CDR3 DNA follows: TGTGCCAGCAGCCAAGAGGTAGCGGGGACATACAATGAGCAGTTCTTC. Translated, it gives CASSQEVAGTYNEQFF.